In this sample, the clone carrying this TCR beta chain turned up many times. Its antigen is currently unknown. This record comes from a study of CD8 T cells in ankylosing spondylitis. Study-wide results and caveats: Within ankylosing spondylitis blood, a TCR beta motif made up of roughly eight highly homologous variants appeared to be characteristic.

Generation of TCR beta libraries employed quantitative 5'-RACE incorporating molecular barcodes. A single record per CDR3 protein comes from TCRdb applying MiXCR to the 5' RACE reads. The repertoire holds roughly 700,000 distinct CDR3 sequences, roughly 19% seen once, with 15% to 20% in the top ten. This CDR3 is 16 amino acids long. V lost 6 bases to trimming and J lost 3 bases; unmatched junction nucleotides: 14. In germline, CDR1 is DFQATT, CDR2 SNEGSKA (reference sequence). The rearrangement links TRBV20-1 to TRBJ2-1, with 7 bases aligning to TRBD2. This clonotype was sampled from a male donor with ankylosing spondylitis. Sequenced material: blood, either unsorted or a sorted T cell fraction (not recorded which). For the CDR3, the DNA is TGCAGTGCAGTAGAGGCCACTAGCGCCTTCTACAATGAGCAGTTCTTC. Translation gives CSAVEATSAFYNEQFF.